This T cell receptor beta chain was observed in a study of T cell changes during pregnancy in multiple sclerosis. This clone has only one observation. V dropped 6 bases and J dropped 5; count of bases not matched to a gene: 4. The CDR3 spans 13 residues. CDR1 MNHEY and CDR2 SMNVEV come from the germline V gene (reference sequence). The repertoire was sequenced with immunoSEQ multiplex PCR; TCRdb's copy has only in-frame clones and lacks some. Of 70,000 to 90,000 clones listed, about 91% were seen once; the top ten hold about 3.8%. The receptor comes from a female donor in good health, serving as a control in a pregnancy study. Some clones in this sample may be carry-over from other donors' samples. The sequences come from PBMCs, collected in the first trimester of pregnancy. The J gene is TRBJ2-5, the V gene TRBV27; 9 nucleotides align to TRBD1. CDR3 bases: TGTGCCAGCAGACAGGGGGCGAGGGAGACCCAGTACTTC. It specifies CASRQGARETQYF.